This TCR beta chain was sequenced in a study of tumour-infiltrating T cells in Burkitt lymphoma. Study-wide context: Patients covered every epidemiological subtype of Burkitt lymphoma. Overall and progression-free survival were predicted by productive clonality.

Study-wide points: Many Burkitt lymphoma patients shared several public clonotypes.

Remarks on this clone: Its antigen is unidentified.

Libraries were prepared by immunoSEQ multiplex PCR; TCRdb keeps only in-frame clonotypes and omits some of them. The table shows tens of thousands of clones, with 31% occurring only once. There are 15 residues in the CDR3. V lost 1 base, J lost 3 bases, and 6 bases stayed unmatched. Germline lookup yields CDR1 GTSNPN and CDR2 SVGIG (reference sequence). Sample: tumor tissue. This clonotype was obtained from a human donor with Burkitt lymphoma. This chain connects TRBV30 to TRBJ2-7; TRBD2 matches 10 bases. The CDR3 bases are TGTGCCTGGAGTGCTGGTAGCGGGGGGCACTACGAGCAGTACTTC. It specifies CAWSAGSGGHYEQYF.